This entry features one TCR beta chain sequence. Its antigen is currently unknown. The sample belongs to a study of OX40 agonist ivuxolimab in advanced cancers. Study as a whole: Checkpoint inhibitors had been given previously to about 40% of patients. Three patients responded partially, comprising one with hepatocellular carcinoma and two with cutaneous melanoma.

The method was immunoSEQ multiplex PCR; TCRdb's version includes in-frame clones alone and lacks a portion of them. Found here are tens of thousands of clones, 92% of them singletons; the top ten hold around 15%. CDR1 and CDR2 (germline): SEHNR, FQNEAQ (reference sequence). Trimming stripped 4 bases from V and 5 bases from J, with 8 bases between. The CDR3 runs to 12 residues. Findings of the study overall: The study observed clonal expansion of CD4+ and CD8+ blood T cells by week 6 at 0.1 to 3.0 mg/kg. Averaging showed that CD8+ T cells had more expanded clones than CD4+ did.

The chain combines TRBV7-9 with TRBJ2-5, with a possible D match to TRBD2 (5 bases). This sequence originates from an adult with an advanced solid tumor such as melanoma, head and neck, liver or kidney cancer. The sequenced sample was CD4+ or CD8+ T cells sorted from blood, obtained in a trial of the OX40 agonist ivuxolimab. The CDR3 loop is CASSYGVETQYF. In DNA, the CDR3 is TGTGCCAGCAGCTACGGGGTGGAGACCCAGTACTTC.